These 17 T cell receptor beta chains came from one sample sequenced in a study of T cell clonality in common variable immunodeficiency. The method was immunoSEQ multiplex PCR; TCRdb's version includes in-frame clones alone and lacks a portion of them. The sample gives 75,000 to 85,000 clones, none seen only once, and the top ten clones hold 0.65% to 0.8%. Sequencing input: peripheral blood mononuclear cells. The receptor set was obtained from a person between 18 and 75 years old in good health.

This clone was seen ten or more times. CDR3 DNA, as far as it was read: TGCAGTGCAAGCACCAGCGGGAGAGGTTTGACG. It is translated as CSASTSGRGLT. From start to end, the CDR3 is CSASTSGRGLTQYF. The rearrangement links TRBV20-1 to TRBJ2-3; 8 positions agree with TRBD2. Read sequence stops 3 residues before the CDR3 end, and the germline J gene provides the missing end. The CDR3 spans 14 residues. CDR1 and CDR2 (germline): DFQATT, SNEGSKA (reference sequence).

This clone was seen ten or more times. The read finishes 3 residues shy of the CDR3 end, and the germline J gene is used to complete it. The chain has TRBV19 and TRBJ1-5; D might be TRBD1 (5 bases). The V end was cut by 2 bases, the J end by 2 bases, with 10 bases between. From germline, CDR1 is LNHDA and CDR2 SQIVND (reference sequence). This CDR3 has 15 residues. CDR3 DNA (partial): TGTGCCAGTAGTATACGGGGGGGAGGCAATCAGCCC. It yields the protein CASSIRGGGNQP. The full CDR3 protein reads CASSIRGGGNQPQHF.

This clone has at least ten counts. With the read ending 3 residues before the CDR3 end, the germline J gene is used to fill in that end. V is TRBV7-3 and J is TRBJ2-3; 8 nucleotides match TRBD1. The germline V gene encodes CDR1 SGHTA and CDR2 FQGTGA. The V and J ends lost 5 bases and 5 bases, in that order; junction bases with no gene match: 6. The CDR3 runs 14 residues. The sequenced part of the CDR3 DNA is TGTGCCAGCAGCCATACCGACAGGGGAGATACG. Amino acid sequence: CASSHTDRGDT. The full CDR3 reads CASSHTDRGDTQYF.

The table lists this clone with many counts. The sequence runs out 3 residues before the end of the CDR3; the remainder is reconstructed from the germline J gene. The chain uses TRBV5-6 and TRBJ2-1; D gene ambiguous. This CDR3 comprises 13 residues. V was cut by 1 base and J by 5 bases, with 7 bases left in between. Germline V lookup: CDR1 SGHDT, CDR2 YYEEEE. CDR3: CASSLPSDNEQFF. The DNA read from the CDR3 is TGTGCCAGCAGCTTGCCTAGTGACAATGAG. Full variable domain (missing parts from reference TRBV5-6 and TRBJ2-1): DAGVTQSPTHLIKTRGQQVTLRCSPKSGHDTVSWYQQALGQGPQFIFQYYEEEERQRGNFPDRFSGHQFPNYSSELNVNALLLGDSALYLCASSLPSDNEQFFGPGTRLTVL.

This clone was seen many times. The CDR3 end is not reached by the read, which stops 3 residues before it; the germline J gene fills it in. This chain uses TRBV19 with TRBJ2-7; tentatively, D is TRBD2 (6 bases). Germline V CDR1 and CDR2: LNHDA, SQIVND (reference sequence). V lost 7 bases, J lost 6 bases, and 10 bases lay in between. CDR3 length: 11 residues. The sequenced part of the CDR3 DNA is TGTGCCAGTACCGCCGGGGGCGAG. Protein sequence: CASTAGGE. The whole CDR3 sequence reads CASTAGGEQYF.

This clone has a count of ten or more. The CDR3 end lies 3 residues beyond the end of the read and is filled in from the germline J gene. The rearrangement uses TRBV19 and TRBJ1-1; 10 bases are a match to TRBD1. V gave up 6 bases and J gave up 3 bases; unmatched junction bases: 1. Germline V gives CDR1 LNHDA, CDR2 SQIVND (reference sequence). The CDR3 runs to 13 residues. The CDR3 here is CASRDRGYTEAFF. The CDR3 DNA, read in part, is TGTGCCAGTAGGGACAGGGGGTACACTGAA.

This clone was found many times. The read terminates 3 residues ahead of where the CDR3 ends, so the germline J gene completes it. The chain joins TRBV7-2 to TRBJ2-4, with D hard to call. Germline V lookup: CDR1 SGHTA, CDR2 FQGNSA. The CDR3 is made up of 15 amino acids. Trimming took 0 bases from V and 9 from J, leaving 15 bases between them. The CDR3 region is CASSLARIDGGIQYF. CDR3 DNA, as far as it was read: TGTGCCAGCAGCTTAGCGCGGATAGACGGCGGCATT.

This clone was recorded many times. The junction shows a germline mismatch at one end, possibly a read error. The read terminates 3 residues ahead of where the CDR3 ends, so the germline J gene completes it. The V and J genes are TRBV4-2 and TRBJ2-5, with 14 bases identical to TRBD2. This CDR3 contains 16 residues. The germline CDR1 and CDR2 sequences are LGHNA and YNFKEQ. The CDR3 here is CASSAGLAGDVETQYF. Partial CDR3 DNA: TGCGCCAGCAGCGCGGGACTAGCGGGAGATGTAGAGACC.

This clone was seen many times. The observed sequence ends 3 residues before the CDR3 terminus, with the missing tail filled in from the germline J gene. The chain couples TRBV12-3 or TRBV12-4 to TRBJ2-7, with 10 bases identical to TRBD1. V trimming: 6 bases; J trimming: 1 base; junction bases outside the gene matches: 12. CDR3 length equals 17 residues. The sequenced part of the CDR3 DNA is TGTGCCAGCAGGAGAGGGGTGTCGGGACAGGGGTCCTACGAG. It translates to CASRRGVSGQGSYE. The whole CDR3 reads CASRRGVSGQGSYEQYF.

The sample holds many counts of this clone. The read is 3 residues too short to cover the CDR3 end, so that end is filled in from the germline J gene. The chain carries TRBV7-9 and TRBJ1-5; 8 bases are a match to TRBD1. Trimming removed 1 base from V and 4 bases from J; junction bases left unmatched: 3. This CDR3 is 15 amino acids long. Per germline, CDR1 SEHNR and CDR2 FQNEAQ (reference sequence). The CDR3 sequence: CASSLGYRGNQPQHF. Incomplete CDR3 DNA: TGTGCCAGCAGCTTAGGGTACAGGGGGAATCAGCCC.

This clone was seen at least ten times. The observed sequence ends 3 residues before the CDR3 terminus, with the missing tail filled in from the germline J gene. The chain is built from TRBV20-1 and TRBJ2-2, with 14 bases aligning to TRBD2. The CDR3 spans 16 residues. CDR1 DFQATT and CDR2 SNEGSKA come from the germline V gene (reference sequence). With V trimmed by 6 bases and J by 4 bases, 7 bases remained unmatched. The sequenced CDR3 bases are TGCAGTGCGCCCGGGACTAGCGGGGGACTCACCGGGGAG. Its protein product is CSAPGTSGGLTGE. The CDR3, in full, reads CSAPGTSGGLTGELFF.

This clone was found many times. The missing CDR3 end, 3 residues past where the read stops, is filled in from the germline J gene. This chain connects TRBV2 to TRBJ2-3; 15 nucleotides match TRBD2. J was trimmed by 1 base and V by 7 bases; bases with no gene match: 9. This CDR3 contains 18 residues. Germline V CDR1 and CDR2: SNHLY, FYNNEI. The CDR3 sequence is CASILGGLAGGGTDTQYF. The CDR3 bases that were read are TGTGCCAGCATCCTGGGGGGACTAGCGGGAGGCGGCACAGATACG.

This clone occurred many times. The CDR3 extends 3 residues past the end of the read, so its final part is completed from the germline J gene. The V call is TRBV5-4, the J call TRBJ2-1; 8 bases line up with TRBD2. J lost 2 bases, V lost 3 bases, and 7 bases had no gene match. The CDR3 loop spans 16 amino acids. Germline loops: CDR1 SGHNT, CDR2 YYREEE (reference sequence). The sequenced CDR3 bases are TGTGCCAGCAGCTCCCAAGCGGGGGAAGCCTACAATGAG. Protein product: CASSSQAGEAYNE. The entire CDR3 protein is CASSSQAGEAYNEQFF.

This clone was found many times. The CDR3 is CASSTMGGPNQPQHF. CDR3 DNA, as far as it was read: TGTGCCAGCAGCACGATGGGGGGGCCCAATCAGCCC. The rearrangement joins TRBV5-4 to TRBJ1-5; tentative D call: TRBD1 (6 bases). The read stops 3 residues short of the end of the CDR3; the missing end is completed from the germline J gene. The V end lost 4 bases, the J end lost 3 bases, and 14 bases lay between the germline ends. The germline gives CDR1 SGHNT, CDR2 YYREEE (reference sequence). The CDR3 runs to 15 residues.

The sample holds many counts of this clone. The read ends 3 residues shy of where the CDR3 ends; the end is completed using the germline J gene. V gene TRBV20-1 combines with J gene TRBJ2-7; D gene ambiguous. Germline V gene lookup returns CDR1 DFQATT and CDR2 SNEGSKA (reference sequence). This CDR3 spans 13 amino acids. V lost 3 bases, J lost 2 bases, and 11 bases lay in between. The part of the CDR3 DNA that was read is TGCAGTGCTAGGGCAATCCCAACCTACGAG. It is translated as CSARAIPTYE. The entire CDR3 reads CSARAIPTYEQYF.

In this sample, this clone turned up many times. The read is 3 residues too short to cover the CDR3 end, so that end is filled in from the germline J gene. The chain couples TRBV10-2 to TRBJ2-7; D may be TRBD1 (6 bases). Trimming removed 0 bases from V and 3 bases from J, with 12 bases in between. This CDR3 region has 15 residues. Germline V lookup: CDR1 WSHSY, CDR2 SAAADI. CDR3 bases read: TGCGCCAGCAGTGAGTCAGGGGGAGTGATCTACGAG. Its translation: CASSESGGVIYE. The complete CDR3 reads CASSESGGVIYEQYF.

This clone was recorded many times. The read is 3 residues too short to cover the CDR3 end, so that end is filled in from the germline J gene. The chain combines TRBV19 with TRBJ2-1, with D unresolved. There are 14 residues in the CDR3. Per germline, CDR1 LNHDA and CDR2 SQIVND (reference sequence). V gave up 6 bases and J gave up 0 bases, with 9 bases separating them. The CDR3 region is CASRASSSYNEQFF. The sequenced CDR3 bases are TGTGCCAGTAGGGCCTCGAGCTCCTACAATGAG.